A single sample is the source of the 26 T cell receptor beta chains below, sequenced in a study of Ad26.COV2.S vaccination and SARS-CoV-2 variants (dated by TCRdb to the early 2020s). Interpreted using the paper, the treatment or condition label stands for: around 19 received Ad26.COV2.S at low or high dose, single or two shots; roughly five received placebo; per-sample allocation not given. For vaccine and placebo recipients, repertoires were sequenced using samples collected on day 63 after the first injection. Library preparation used the immunoSEQ multiplex PCR assay. As stored in TCRdb, this immuneACCESS dataset retains in-frame rearrangements with V and J assigned. A fraction of the clones does not appear; measured against another copy, unresolved V genes explain less than half of the discrepancy, and the remainder lacks a known reason. The sample includes 300,000 to 400,000 clones, with roughly 91% observed a single time. The ten biggest clones cover about 3% of the sample.

The material was peripheral blood, obtained in a trial of Ad26.COV2.S vaccine versus placebo. The receptor source for this set is a person aged 18-60 years who received the Ad26.COV2.S COVID-19 vaccine or a placebo.

The CDR3, as DNA: TGTGCCAGCAGCTCCAGTAGCGGGGCCCCCTACGAGCAGTACTTC. Amino acid sequence: CASSSSSGAPYEQYF. The V and J genes are TRBV9 and TRBJ2-7; 8 bases line up with TRBD2. Per germline, CDR1 SGDLS and CDR2 YYNGEE. The CDR3 contains 15 residues. Germline trimming cut 4 bases from V and 2 bases from J; bases unmatched to any gene: 8. Supplemented by reference TRBV9 and TRBJ2-7, the full variable domain reads DSGVTQTPKHLITATGQRVTLRCSPRSGDLSVYWYQQSLDQGLQFLIQYYNGEERAKGNILERFSAQQFPDLHSELNLSSLELGDSALYFCASSSSSGAPYEQYFGPGTRLTVT.

The chain couples TRBV5-1 to TRBJ1-1; D uncertain. This CDR3 spans 15 amino acids. CDR1 is SGHRS, CDR2 YFSETQ, per germline. V dropped 0 bases and J dropped 2 bases, with 11 bases sitting between them. The CDR3 sequence is CASSLVFGENTEAFF. CDR3 nucleotide sequence: TGCGCCAGCAGCTTGGTGTTCGGGGAAAACACTGAAGCTTTCTTT.

This chain uses TRBV6-2 or TRBV6-3 with TRBJ2-5; 13 nucleotides line up with TRBD2. Trimming cost V 2 bases and J 2 bases; bases outside gene matches: 8. Looked up from germline, CDR1 is MNHEY and CDR2 is SVGEGT. The CDR3 is 18 amino acids. This CDR3 reads CASSYTGLAGEIQETQYF. The CDR3 nucleotides are TGTGCCAGCAGTTACACTGGACTAGCGGGGGAAATTCAAGAGACCCAGTACTTC.

The genes are TRBV21-1 and TRBJ1-2. TRBV21-1 is classified as a pseudogene. The CDR3 is made up of 15 amino acids. The CDR3 DNA reads TGTGCCAGCAGCAAAGAACCGGTTCGGGTGGATGGCTACACCTTC. As protein: CASSKEPVRVDGYTF.

V is TRBV18 and J is TRBJ1-6, with no clear D. The CDR3 totals 14 residues. The germline V and J ends were trimmed by 5 bases and 8 bases, with 13 bases remaining between them. Germline V gives CDR1 KGHSH, CDR2 LQKENI. The DNA of the CDR3 is TGTGCCAGCTCAGTACCAGGAGGGCATTCACCCCTCCACTTT. It translates to CASSVPGGHSPLHF.

V usage is TRBV6-5 and J usage is TRBJ1-4, with 9 bases matching TRBD1. The CDR3 is 14 residues long. CDR1 and CDR2 from the germline V gene are MNHEY and SVGAGI. J was trimmed by 5 bases and V by 10 bases; bases with no gene match: 8. The CDR3 is CATKLGTGNEKLFF. The CDR3 DNA is TGTGCCACCAAGTTAGGGACAGGGAATGAAAAACTGTTTTTT.

The genes are TRBV4-1 and TRBJ2-7; 10 nucleotides agree with TRBD2. Trimming took 4 bases from V and 0 from J; bases not matched to a gene: 6. Germline V gene data show CDR1 as MGHRA and CDR2 as YSYEKL. This CDR3 is built from 16 residues. The CDR3 sequence is CASSLLLAGDSYEQYF. CDR3 nucleotide sequence: TGCGCCAGCAGCCTCCTCCTAGCGGGGGACTCCTACGAGCAGTACTTC.

A note on this clone: In the same sample, other DNA sequences code for this CDR3. The V and J genes are TRBV11-2 and TRBJ2-1; 8 bases are shared with TRBD1. Unmatched junction bases numbered 6, after V lost 3 bases and J lost 8 bases. CDR3 length equals 14 residues. CDR1 SGHAT and CDR2 FQNNGV come from the germline V gene. The CDR3 region is CASSLDRAVYEQFF. CDR3 coding DNA: TGTGCCAGCAGCTTGGACAGGGCTGTCTATGAGCAGTTCTTC.

This clone was picked up one time. The chain combines TRBV10-3 with TRBJ2-3, with no clear D. This CDR3 is built from 12 residues. Trimming cost V 6 bases and J 0 bases, with 4 bases left between them. Per germline, CDR1 ENHRY and CDR2 SYGVKD. CDR3 residues: CAIRVSTDTQYF. In nucleotides, the CDR3 is TGTGCCATCAGAGTAAGCACAGATACGCAGTATTTT.

The chain couples TRBV11-3 to TRBJ2-1, with 14 positions matching TRBD2. There are 16 residues in the CDR3. From germline, CDR1 is SGHNT and CDR2 YENEEA. V was pared by 1 base and J by 9 bases, with 5 bases of the junction left unmatched. CDR3 sequence: CASSLGLAGGLGEQFF. As DNA, the CDR3 is TGTGCCAGCAGCTTAGGACTAGCGGGGGGGCTGGGTGAGCAGTTCTTC.

This sequence joins TRBV4-1 and TRBJ2-7; D unresolved. The CDR3 length is 15 residues. V was shortened by 6 bases and J by 0 bases, with 15 bases between the two germline ends. CDR1 is MGHRA and CDR2 is YSYEKL in the germline V gene. This CDR3 is CASSLRLADSYEQYF. The CDR3 region has the DNA TGCGCCAGCAGTCTACGGCTCGCAGACTCCTACGAGCAGTACTTC.

V is TRBV6-5 and J is TRBJ2-7; the match to TRBD2 covers 13 bases. Germline V gives CDR1 MNHEY, CDR2 SVGAGI. Trimming at V came to 6 bases and at J to 2 bases, leaving 1 base not matched to a gene. CDR3 length: 14 residues. CDR3 sequence: CASRGLAGPYEQYF. The CDR3 bases are TGTGCCAGCAGGGGACTAGCGGGACCCTACGAGCAGTACTTC.

Comment on this clone: A much bigger clone sits one base away, suggesting this may be a read error. J is TRBJ2-2 and V is TRBV6-2 or TRBV6-3, with no clear D. Germline V gives CDR1 MNHEY, CDR2 SVGEGT. The CDR3 contains 13 residues. The V end lost 0 bases, the J end lost 1 base, and 0 bases lay between the germline ends. This CDR3 reads CASSYSNTGELFF. The CDR3 nucleotides are TGTGCCAGCAGTTACTCGAACACCGGGGAGCTGTTTTTT.

The rearrangement joins TRBV2 to TRBJ2-5, with 8 positions matching TRBD1. Germline trimming cut 8 bases from V and 3 bases from J; bases unmatched to any gene: 8. Germline V gives CDR1 SNHLY, CDR2 FYNNEI. The CDR3 spans 14 residues. CDR3 loop: CASSPTGEEETQYF. CDR3 bases: TGTGCCAGCTCGCCGACAGGGGAGGAAGAGACCCAGTACTTC.

The rearrangement links TRBV7-9 to TRBJ1-2; D may be TRBD1 (5 bases). Germline V gene lookup returns CDR1 SEHNR and CDR2 FQNEAQ (reference sequence). The CDR3 has 14 amino acids. Trimming cost V 6 bases and J 6 bases, with 17 bases left between them. The CDR3, as DNA: TGTGCCAGCAGTTTATCGGGGGAGCGGGATGGCTACACCTTC. Its translation is CASSLSGERDGYTF.

This clone was seen just once. The J gene is TRBJ1-2, the V gene TRBV7-9; no reliable D call. V was trimmed by 5 bases and J by 3 bases, leaving 16 bases between them. The germline gives CDR1 SEHNR, CDR2 FQNEAQ (reference sequence). The CDR3 totals 15 residues. The CDR3 spells CASSLSQDGYYGYTF. The CDR3 bases are TGTGCCAGCAGCCTAAGCCAGGACGGATACTATGGCTACACCTTC.

The CDR3 spells CASSLMGSLPPNEQFF. In nucleotides, the CDR3 is TGTGCCAGCAGCTTAATGGGCAGTTTACCCCCCAATGAGCAGTTCTTC. The V and J genes are TRBV7-3 and TRBJ2-1; no reliable D call. This CDR3 has 16 amino acids. V was clipped by 1 base and J by 6 bases, with 16 bases between them. The V gene's germline CDR1 is SGHTA and CDR2 FQGTGA.

The rearrangement uses TRBV9 and TRBJ2-1; TRBD1 aligns across 12 bases. The CDR3 totals 17 residues. Trimming took 3 bases from V and 4 from J; bases not matched to a gene: 8. Germline CDR1 and CDR2: SGDLS and YYNGEE. The CDR3 nucleotides are TGTGCCAGCAGCGCCGGGGACAGGGGGCGGGTATACAATGAGCAGTTCTTC. Translated: CASSAGDRGRVYNEQFF. The full variable domain, its missing parts supplied by reference TRBV9 and TRBJ2-1, is DSGVTQTPKHLITATGQRVTLRCSPRSGDLSVYWYQQSLDQGLQFLIQYYNGEERAKGNILERFSAQQFPDLHSELNLSSLELGDSALYFCASSAGDRGRVYNEQFFGPGTRLTVL.

This clone showed up just a few times. The chain links TRBV6-1 to TRBJ1-3; D remains unclear. The V end lost 0 bases, the J end lost 2 bases, and 8 bases lay between the germline ends. This CDR3 has 15 amino acids. From germline, CDR1 is MNHNS and CDR2 SASEGT. DNA for the CDR3: TGTGCCAGCAGTGAAGCGCGGGGAGCTGGAAACACCATATATTTT. It is translated as CASSEARGAGNTIYF.

This clone was seen only a few times. The CDR3 DNA is TGTGCCAGCTTTACAGCGAACACTGAAGCTTTCTTT. Translating it yields CASFTANTEAFF. The J gene is TRBJ1-1, the V gene TRBV2; the D is unclear. With 8 bases removed from V and 1 base from J, the gap between germline ends came to 8 bases. Germline V CDR1 and CDR2: SNHLY, FYNNEI. The CDR3 sequence is 12 residues long.

This clone was seen just once. This rearrangement joins TRBV10-3 to TRBJ1-6; D call uncertain. The V and J ends lost 6 bases and 9 bases respectively, with 15 bases between them. This CDR3 is built from 14 residues. Germline V CDR1 and CDR2: ENHRY, SYGVKD. The CDR3, as DNA: TGTGCCATCAGAATGGGTCCCGGGATTTCACCCCTCCACTTT. Protein product: CAIRMGPGISPLHF.

The rearrangement joins TRBV30 to TRBJ1-2; unclear D gene. Germline V CDR1 and CDR2: GTSNPN, SVGIG (reference sequence). This CDR3 region has 13 residues. The V and J ends lost 1 base and 8 bases respectively, with 14 bases between them. CDR3 nucleotide sequence: TGTGCCTGGAGTGGTACGGCGGTGAACGGCTACACCTTC. It specifies CAWSGTAVNGYTF.

Only one count was recorded for this clone. The chain is built from TRBV5-1 and TRBJ1-1, with D possibly being TRBD1 (5 bases). Germline V gene lookup returns CDR1 SGHRS and CDR2 YFSETQ. Trimming shortened V by 1 base and J by 4 bases, and 11 bases separated the two germline ends. The length of the CDR3 is 14 residues. The CDR3: CASSLSGGPTEAFF. The CDR3 DNA follows: TGCGCCAGCAGCTTGTCGGGGGGACCCACTGAAGCTTTCTTT.

The chain links TRBV6-6 to TRBJ2-5; no definite D call. V was cut by 4 bases and J by 5 bases, with 17 bases left in between. This CDR3 is 15 amino acids long. Germline V gene data show CDR1 as MNHNY and CDR2 as SVGAGI (reference sequence). CDR3 bases: TGTGCCAGCAGTTTCTACCCCACAGCGACGGAGACCCAGTACTTC. Residues: CASSFYPTATETQYF.

V is TRBV9 and J is TRBJ2-3; maybe TRBD1 (5 bases). The germline CDR1 and CDR2 sequences are SGDLS and YYNGEE. This CDR3 spans 17 amino acids. V lost 5 bases, J lost 2 bases, and 21 bases lay in between. The CDR3 DNA is TGTGCCAGCAGTTCCCCACCCGGTAGGGGCTACACAGATACGCAGTATTTT. Translating it yields CASSSPPGRGYTDTQYF.

The CDR3 DNA reads as TGTGCCAGCAGCTGGGCGCCGGTAACGGCAAACACCGGGGAGCTGTTTTTT. Translated, it gives CASSWAPVTANTGELFF. V gene TRBV5-6 combines with J gene TRBJ2-2; D gene unclear. Per the germline V gene, CDR1 is SGHDT and CDR2 is YYEEEE. This CDR3 spans 17 amino acids. Trimming stripped 3 bases from V and 2 bases from J, with 17 bases between.